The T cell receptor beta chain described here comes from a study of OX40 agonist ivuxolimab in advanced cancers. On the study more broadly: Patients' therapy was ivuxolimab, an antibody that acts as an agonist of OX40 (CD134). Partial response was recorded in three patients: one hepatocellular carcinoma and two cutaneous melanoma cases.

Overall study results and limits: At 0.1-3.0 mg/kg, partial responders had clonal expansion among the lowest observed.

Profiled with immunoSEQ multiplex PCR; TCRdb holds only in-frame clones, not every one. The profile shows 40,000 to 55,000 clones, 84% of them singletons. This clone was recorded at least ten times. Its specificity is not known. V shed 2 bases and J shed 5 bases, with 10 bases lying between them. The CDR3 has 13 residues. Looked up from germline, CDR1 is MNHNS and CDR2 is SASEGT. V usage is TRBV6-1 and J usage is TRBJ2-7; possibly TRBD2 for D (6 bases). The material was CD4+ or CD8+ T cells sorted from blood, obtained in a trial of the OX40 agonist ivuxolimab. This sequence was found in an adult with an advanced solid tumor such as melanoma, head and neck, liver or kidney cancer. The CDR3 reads CASSEREFHEQYF. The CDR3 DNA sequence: TGTGCCAGCAGTGAACGGGAGTTCCACGAGCAGTACTTC.